The T cell receptor (beta chain) under discussion was sequenced for a study of blood T cell repertoires in COVID-19. Study in general: Nucleic acid was either cDNA or gDNA, and it came from T cells, B-cell-depleted T cells, or PBMCs.

Method: immunoSEQ multiplex PCR; TCRdb's copy keeps in-frame clones and lacks some. The profile shows around 76,000 clones, roughly four fifths of them singletons. CDR1 is MNHEY, CDR2 SMNVEV, per germline (reference sequence). This CDR3 spans 15 amino acids. The trim removed 2 bases at V and 0 bases at J, leaving 3 bases unmatched. Patients in Seattle were enrolled during active infection, then followed longitudinally. The rearrangement links TRBV27 to TRBJ2-7, with 8 bases matching TRBD2. Sequencing was performed on peripheral blood. This clonotype originated in a man younger than 45 with COVID-19, enrolled during active disease. CDR3 in amino acids: CASSLGLASSYEQYF. The CDR3 coding sequence is TGTGCCAGCAGTTTAGGACTAGCTAGCTCCTACGAGCAGTACTTC.